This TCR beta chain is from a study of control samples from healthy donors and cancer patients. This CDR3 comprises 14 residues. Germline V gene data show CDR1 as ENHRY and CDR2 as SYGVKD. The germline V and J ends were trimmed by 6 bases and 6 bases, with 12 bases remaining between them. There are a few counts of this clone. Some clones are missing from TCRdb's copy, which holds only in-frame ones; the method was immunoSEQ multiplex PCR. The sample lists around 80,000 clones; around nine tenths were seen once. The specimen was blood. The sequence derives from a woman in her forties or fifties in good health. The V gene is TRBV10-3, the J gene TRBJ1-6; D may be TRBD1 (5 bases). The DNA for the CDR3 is TGTGCCATCAGCAACCGGGACCGTAATTCACCCCTCCACTTT. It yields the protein CAISNRDRNSPLHF.